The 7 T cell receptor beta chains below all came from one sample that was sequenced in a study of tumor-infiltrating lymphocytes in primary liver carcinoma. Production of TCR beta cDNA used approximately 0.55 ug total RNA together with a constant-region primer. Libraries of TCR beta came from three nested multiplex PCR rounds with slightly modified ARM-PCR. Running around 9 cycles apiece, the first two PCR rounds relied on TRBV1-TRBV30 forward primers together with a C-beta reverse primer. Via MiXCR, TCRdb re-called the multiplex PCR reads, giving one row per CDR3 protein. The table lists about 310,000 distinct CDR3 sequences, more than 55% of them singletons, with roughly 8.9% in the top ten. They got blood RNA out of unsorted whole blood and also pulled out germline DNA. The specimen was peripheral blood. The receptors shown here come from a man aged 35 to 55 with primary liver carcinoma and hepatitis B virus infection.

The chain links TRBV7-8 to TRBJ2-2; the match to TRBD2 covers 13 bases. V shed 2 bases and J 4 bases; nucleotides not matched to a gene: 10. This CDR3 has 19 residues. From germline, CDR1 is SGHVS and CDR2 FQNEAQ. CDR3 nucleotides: TGTGCCAGCAGCTTACCCCGGACTAGCGGGAGTGGGGGCACCGGGGAGCTGTTTTTT. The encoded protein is CASSLPRTSGSGGTGELFF.

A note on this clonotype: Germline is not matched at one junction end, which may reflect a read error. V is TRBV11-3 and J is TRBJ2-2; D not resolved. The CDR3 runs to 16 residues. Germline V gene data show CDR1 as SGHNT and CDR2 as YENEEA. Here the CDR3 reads CANSQWSGSGTGELFF. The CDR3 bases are TGTGCCAACAGCCAGTGGTCAGGCAGTGGCACCGGGGAGCTGTTTTTT.

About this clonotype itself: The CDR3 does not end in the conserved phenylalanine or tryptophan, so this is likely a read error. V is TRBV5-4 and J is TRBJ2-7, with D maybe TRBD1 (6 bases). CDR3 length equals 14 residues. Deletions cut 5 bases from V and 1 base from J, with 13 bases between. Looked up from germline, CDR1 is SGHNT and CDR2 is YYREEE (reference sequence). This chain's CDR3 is CASSIRTASYEQYL. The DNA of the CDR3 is TGTGCCAGCAGTATACGGACAGCTTCCTACGAGCAGTACTTA.

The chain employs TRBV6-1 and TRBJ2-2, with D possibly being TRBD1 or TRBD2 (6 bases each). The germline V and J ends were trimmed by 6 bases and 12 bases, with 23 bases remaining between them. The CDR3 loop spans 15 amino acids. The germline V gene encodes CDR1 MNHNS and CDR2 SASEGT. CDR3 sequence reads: CASRGGGPLLVKLFF. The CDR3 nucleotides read TGTGCCAGCAGAGGTGGGGGGCCTCTCCTCGTGAAGCTGTTTTTT.

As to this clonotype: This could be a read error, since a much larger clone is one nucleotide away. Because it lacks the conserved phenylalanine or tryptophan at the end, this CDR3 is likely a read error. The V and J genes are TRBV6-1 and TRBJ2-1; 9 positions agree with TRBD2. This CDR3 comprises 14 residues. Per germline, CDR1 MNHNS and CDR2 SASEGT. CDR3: CAGRGSGSFNEQFL. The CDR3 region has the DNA TGTGCGGGAAGGGGTAGCGGGAGTTTCAATGAGCAGTTCTTG.

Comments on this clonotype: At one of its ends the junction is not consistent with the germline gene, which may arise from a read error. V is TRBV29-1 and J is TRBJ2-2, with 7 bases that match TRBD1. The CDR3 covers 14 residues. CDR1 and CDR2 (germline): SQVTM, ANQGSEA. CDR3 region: CSSTGVSSTGELFF. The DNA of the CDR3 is TGCAGCTCAACAGGGGTATCGAGCACCGGGGAACTGTTTTTT.

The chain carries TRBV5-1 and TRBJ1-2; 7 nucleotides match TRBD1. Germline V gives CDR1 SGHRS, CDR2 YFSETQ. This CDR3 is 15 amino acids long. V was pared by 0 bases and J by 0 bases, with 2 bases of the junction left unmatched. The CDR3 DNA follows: TGCGCCAGCAGCTTGGGGGACAGTTCTAACTATGGCTACACCTTC. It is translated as CASSLGDSSNYGYTF.